This T cell receptor (beta chain) is drawn from a study of metastatic and nonmetastatic thyroid tumors. The ends lost 4 bases at V and 3 bases at J; junction bases unmatched: 6. Germline V CDR1 and CDR2: DFQATT, SNEGSKA (reference sequence). The CDR3 runs 14 residues. Via MiXCR, TCRdb re-called the PCR reads. Here the sample spans 30,000 to 35,000 clones, 16% being singletons. There are many counts of this clone. Ahead of thyroid surgery, no patient had received treatment of any kind. The chain recombines TRBV20-1 with TRBJ2-7; 10 positions match TRBD2. The sequence was collected from a female donor with papillary thyroid cancer or a benign thyroid nodule (not recorded which). Some clones in this sample may be carry-over from other donors' samples. Sequences were obtained from blood. The CDR3 protein is CSATRTSGRYEQYF. In DNA, the CDR3 is TGCAGTGCTACCAGGACTAGCGGACGCTACGAGCAGTACTTC.